Here is one TCR beta chain with its context. The antigen is undetermined. This entry is derived from a study of T cell responses to AZD1222 COVID-19 vaccine. Overall study results and limits: Nearly half of the spike-specific TCRs reportedly recognize variant regions that carry no mutations. Regions 160-218 and 743-854 held dominance among vaccine-associated CD4 TCRs, which spanned spike.

Second-dose groups at about 4 or about 12 weeks were pooled. This table comes from immunoSEQ multiplex PCR, and its TCRdb copy is limited to in-frame clones, with some not included. The sample holds about 270,000 clones, about 94% seen once. Looked up from germline, CDR1 is DFQATT and CDR2 is SNEGSKA (reference sequence). The CDR3 covers 11 residues. Material: peripheral blood, obtained 28 days after the second AZD1222 dose. This clonotype was obtained from an adult who received the AZD1222 COVID-19 vaccine. The chain is built from TRBV20-1 and TRBJ2-1; 7 nucleotides match TRBD2. The CDR3 DNA sequence: TGCAATAGGGAGGGGAGGGATGAGCAGTTCTTC. Translation gives CNREGRDEQFF.